The entry below gives a single T cell receptor (beta chain) sequence along with its context. This CDR3 region has 15 residues. Trimming cost V 2 bases and J 4 bases; bases outside gene matches: 6. The germline CDR1 and CDR2 sequences are MDHEN and SYDVKM. The method was immunoSEQ multiplex PCR; TCRdb's version includes in-frame clones alone and lacks a portion of them. The sample has a few hundred thousand clones; roughly 86% are singletons. This sample was included in a study of blood T cell repertoires in COVID-19. The genes are TRBV28 and TRBJ2-7; 9 bases match TRBD1. The TCR comes from a human donor in a cohort sampled during active COVID-19. Sequencing used peripheral blood. The CDR3 DNA reads TGTGCCAGCAGTTTAAGGGGGACAGGGAAGTACGAGCAGTACTTC. The encoded protein is CASSLRGTGKYEQYF.